This is a list of T cell receptor beta chains from one sample in a study of blood T cell repertoires in COVID-19. The repertoire was sequenced with immunoSEQ multiplex PCR; TCRdb's copy has only in-frame clones and lacks some. The sample has under 550,000 clones; roughly 90% are singletons. Input material: peripheral blood. These TCRs come from a man aged 18-30 years with COVID-19, enrolled during active disease. Each CDR3 is given with its conserved first and last residue. The order of the fields is CDR3 length, J gene, D gene, V gene, clone size, CDR3 DNA, CDR3 protein. D genes are given only for firm matches. Rows give clone size only sometimes, using once, few, many, or a class for an expanded clone.

cdr3_length: 14; j_call: TRBJ2-1; d_call: TRBD2; v_call: TRBV7-8; clone_size: once; cdr3_nt: TGTGCCAGCAGGGGACTAGCGAGTAGCAATGAGCAGTTCTTC; cdr3_aa: CASRGLASSNEQFF
cdr3_length: 13; j_call: TRBJ2-1; d_call: TRBD2; v_call: TRBV7-2; clone_size: -; cdr3_nt: TGTGCCAGCAGCTTAGGTCTAGCGGGGCCTCAGTTCTTC; cdr3_aa: CASSLGLAGPQFF
cdr3_length: 16; j_call: TRBJ2-1; d_call: TRBD2; v_call: TRBV5-8; clone_size: -; cdr3_nt: TGTGCCAGCAGCTTGGGTGCCCAGTCTAGCGGGGATGAGCAGTTCTTC; cdr3_aa: CASSLGAQSSGDEQFF
cdr3_length: 14; j_call: TRBJ1-6; d_call: TRBD1; v_call: TRBV2; clone_size: -; cdr3_nt: TGTGCCAGTAATCAACAGGGGGCTGGGTCACCCCTCCACTTT; cdr3_aa: CASNQQGAGSPLHF
cdr3_length: 12; j_call: TRBJ1-1; d_call: -; v_call: TRBV3-1/TRBV3-2; clone_size: few; cdr3_nt: TGTGCCAGCAGCTACCTTAGTACTGAAGCTTTCTTT; cdr3_aa: CASSYLSTEAFF
cdr3_length: 14; j_call: TRBJ2-1; d_call: TRBD2; v_call: TRBV6-6; clone_size: once; cdr3_nt: TGTGCCAGCCTAGGTAGCGGGGGGGGCCTGGAGCAGTTCTTC; cdr3_aa: CASLGSGGGLEQFF
cdr3_length: 15; j_call: TRBJ2-1; d_call: TRBD1; v_call: TRBV5-1; clone_size: -; cdr3_nt: TGCGCCAGCAGCTTGGGACAGGGGTGGAGCAATGAGCAGTTCTTC; cdr3_aa: CASSLGQGWSNEQFF
cdr3_length: 16; j_call: TRBJ2-3; d_call: TRBD2; v_call: TRBV5-4; clone_size: -; cdr3_nt: TGTGCCAGCAGCACCCGACTAGCGGGAAGCACAGATACGCAGTATTTT; cdr3_aa: CASSTRLAGSTDTQYF
cdr3_length: 15; j_call: TRBJ2-1; d_call: -; v_call: TRBV19; clone_size: -; cdr3_nt: TGTGCCAGTAGTGTTGGCGGGTCCCATTACAATGAGCAGTTCTTC; cdr3_aa: CASSVGGSHYNEQFF
cdr3_length: 18; j_call: TRBJ2-1; d_call: TRBD2; v_call: TRBV29-1; clone_size: -; cdr3_nt: TGCAGCGTTGTCGGGACTAGCGGGAGGTCGAGCTCCTACAATGAGCAGTTCTTC; cdr3_aa: CSVVGTSGRSSSYNEQFF